The clone carrying this TCR beta chain has only one observation. What it binds is unknown. The data originate from a study of cytomegalovirus exposure and HLA in healthy donors. The PCR made use of 60 Vbeta and 13 Jbeta primers. Clones were sequenced by immunoSEQ multiplex PCR, and TCRdb holds only the in-frame ones, with some missing. The repertoire holds around 150,000 clones, with 75% to 80% as singletons. General observations from the study: One cluster of highly shared sequence variants probably arose as a sequencing artifact.

The CDR3 is 15 residues long. In germline, CDR1 is LNHDA, CDR2 SQIVND (reference sequence). V gave up 6 bases and J gave up 5 bases, with 19 bases separating them. J is TRBJ2-5 and V is TRBV19; D may be TRBD1 (6 bases). This clonotype was obtained from a woman aged 40 to 50 in good health and CMV-seronegative. The sample consisted of PBMCs. For the CDR3, the DNA is TGTGCCAGTAGCCCTGGTCGCAGGGGCCGGGAGACCCAGTACTTC. Translation gives CASSPGRRGRETQYF.